Presented here are 28 T cell receptor beta chains from one specimen sequenced in a study of T cell responses to AZD1222 COVID-19 vaccine. TCRdb's copy holds only in-frame clones and misses some; the assay was immunoSEQ multiplex PCR. The data hold 190,000 or so clones, with roughly nine tenths observed a single time. The sequenced sample was peripheral blood, obtained 28 days after the second AZD1222 dose. These receptors came from an adult who received the AZD1222 COVID-19 vaccine.

The chain carries TRBV29-1 and TRBJ2-5; 12 positions match TRBD2. The germline CDR1 and CDR2 sequences are SQVTM and ANQGSEA. With 3 bases clipped from V and 2 bases from J, the junction kept 10 bases outside the gene matches. The CDR3 consists of 17 residues. The CDR3 loop is CSVDMGLAGGPQETQYF. The CDR3 region has the DNA TGCAGCGTTGATATGGGTCTAGCGGGAGGGCCACAAGAGACCCAGTACTTC. Full variable domain (rest looked up from reference TRBV29-1 and TRBJ2-5): SAVISQKPSRDICQRGTSLTIQCQVDSQVTMMFWYRQQPGQSLTLIATANQGSEATYESGFVIDKFPISRPNLTFSTLTVSNMSPEDSSIYLCSVDMGLAGGPQETQYFGPGTRLLVL.

The chain has TRBV18 and TRBJ1-5, with D possibly TRBD1 on 6 matching bases. V was pared by 4 bases and J by 2 bases, with 15 bases between. The length of the CDR3 is 16 residues. Germline V gives CDR1 KGHSH, CDR2 LQKENI. In DNA, the CDR3 is TGTGCCAGCTCACTACGGGACGCAGGGGGCAATCAGCCCCAGCATTTT. Amino acid sequence: CASSLRDAGGNQPQHF.

The CDR3: CASSVRRAGELFF. DNA for the CDR3: TGTGCCAGCAGTGTAAGGAGGGCCGGGGAGCTGTTTTTT. This sequence joins TRBV2 and TRBJ2-2; perhaps TRBD2 as D (6 bases). V shed 4 bases and J shed 6 bases, with 9 bases lying between them. CDR1 and CDR2 from the germline V gene are SNHLY and FYNNEI. CDR3 length equals 13 residues. Full variable domain (missing parts from reference TRBV2 and TRBJ2-2): EPEVTQTPSHQVTQMGQEVILRCVPISNHLYFYWYRQILGQKVEFLVSFYNNEISEKSEIFDDQFSVERPDGSNFTLKIRSTKLEDSAMYFCASSVRRAGELFFGEGSRLTVL.

This clone was observed once. The chain links TRBV5-1 to TRBJ2-1, with 8 nucleotides matching TRBD1. Germline assignment: CDR1 SGHRS and CDR2 YFSETQ. Unmatched junction bases numbered 6, after V lost 3 bases and J lost 7 bases. The CDR3 spans 14 residues. As DNA, the CDR3 is TGCGCCAGCAGCTCCGCGGACAGGGCAAATGAGCAGTTCTTC. Translation: CASSSADRANEQFF.

The V call is TRBV11-3, the J call TRBJ2-7; D unresolved. V lost 1 base to trimming and J lost 6 bases, with 13 bases between them. Germline V gives CDR1 SGHNT, CDR2 YENEEA. This CDR3 comprises 14 residues. The CDR3, as DNA: TGTGCCAGCAGCTTAGGCCAATCTGCGACCGAGCAGTACTTC. Translating gives CASSLGQSATEQYF.

The chain joins TRBV4-3 to TRBJ2-1, with D perhaps matching TRBD1 (5 bases). The CDR3 length is 12 residues. The ends were cut back, 6 bases at V and 7 bases at J, with 10 bases in the middle. Germline V gene sequence: CDR1 LGHNA, CDR2 YSLEER. Here the CDR3 reads CASSYSGNEQFF. As DNA, the CDR3 is TGCGCCAGCAGTTACTCAGGGAATGAGCAGTTCTTC.

The genes are TRBV3-1 (or the pseudogene TRBV3-2) and TRBJ2-7; the match to TRBD2 covers 10 bases. The germline CDR1 and CDR2 sequences are LGHDT and YNNKEL (reference sequence). This CDR3 comprises 13 residues. Unmatched junction bases numbered 2, after V lost 2 bases and J lost 7 bases. CDR3 in amino acids: CASSQLAGVEQYF. CDR3 sequence (DNA): TGTGCCAGCAGCCAACTAGCGGGAGTTGAGCAGTACTTC.

CDR3 bases: TGTGCCAGCAGACGGGACAGGGAGTTCGAGCAGTACTTC. The encoded protein is CASRRDREFEQYF. This chain uses TRBV7-2 with TRBJ2-7, with 9 bases fitting TRBD1. The J segment lost 6 bases and the V segment lost 6 bases, leaving 6 bases of the junction unmatched. CDR1 is SGHTA, CDR2 FQGNSA, per germline. The CDR3 runs to 13 residues.

This sequence joins TRBV24-1 and TRBJ2-3; 8 nucleotides agree with TRBD2. There are 17 residues in the CDR3. J lost 5 bases, V lost 4 bases, and 13 bases had no gene match. The germline CDR1 and CDR2 sequences are KGHDR and SFDVKD. The CDR3 spells CATSDRGLVGERDTQYF. CDR3 coding DNA: TGTGCCACCAGTGACCGGGGACTAGTGGGGGAACGAGATACGCAGTATTTT.

The chain combines TRBV7-2 with TRBJ2-3; tentatively, D is TRBD1 or TRBD2 (7 bases each). Trimming removed 4 bases at V and 9 bases at J, with 14 bases between. Germline loops: CDR1 SGHTA, CDR2 FQGNSA. This CDR3 has 13 amino acids. The CDR3 region has the DNA TGTGCCAGCAGCTCAGGGGGGGGTACGACGCAGTATTTT. It translates to CASSSGGGTTQYF.

The V and J genes are TRBV19 and TRBJ1-2, with TRBD1 as a possible D gene (5 bases). In germline, CDR1 is LNHDA, CDR2 SQIVND (reference sequence). V lost 6 bases and J 4 bases, leaving 12 bases between the germline ends. The CDR3 sequence is 13 residues long. CDR3 region: CASRGQRSYGYTF. The CDR3, as DNA: TGTGCCAGTAGGGGGCAACGCTCCTATGGCTACACCTTC.

The CDR3 DNA reads TGCGCCAGCAGCTTGGCCTTAGTGGGAGACGCACAAGAGACCCAGTACTTC. Translation gives CASSLALVGDAQETQYF. V gene TRBV5-1 combines with J gene TRBJ2-5, with D possibly being TRBD2 (5 bases). The V end was cut by 0 bases, the J end by 2 bases, with 17 bases between. Per germline, CDR1 SGHRS and CDR2 YFSETQ. This CDR3 has 17 amino acids.

The chain is built from TRBV28 and TRBJ1-1, with unresolved D. The CDR3 has 13 residues. The V gene lost 5 bases and the J gene lost 3 bases, with 10 bases spanning the gap. Per the germline V gene, CDR1 is MDHEN and CDR2 is SYDVKM. Written as DNA, the CDR3 is TGTGCCAGCAGTACCGGCGGCTACACTGAAGCTTTCTTT. Encoded protein: CASSTGGYTEAFF.

The rearrangement joins TRBV5-4 to TRBJ2-2; 13 bases match TRBD2. There are 17 residues in the CDR3. Germline V gene data show CDR1 as SGHNT and CDR2 as YYREEE (reference sequence). The trim removed 4 bases at V and 4 bases at J, leaving 7 bases unmatched. The CDR3 here is CASSTGLAGDSTGELFF. CDR3 nucleotides: TGTGCCAGCAGCACCGGACTAGCGGGAGATTCCACCGGGGAGCTGTTTTTT.

The sample holds one count of this clone. The chain combines TRBV10-2 with TRBJ1-2; no clear D. Per the germline V gene, CDR1 is WSHSY and CDR2 is SAAADI. This CDR3 has 13 amino acids. The V end was cut by 3 bases, the J end by 5 bases, with 10 bases between. CDR3: CASSDPESYGYTF. The CDR3 DNA follows: TGCGCCAGCAGTGACCCCGAGTCTTATGGCTACACCTTC.

V is TRBV19 and J is TRBJ1-3; TRBD1 is a possible D gene (5 bases). V was shortened by 2 bases and J by 0 bases, with 11 bases between the two germline ends. Germline CDR1 and CDR2: LNHDA and SQIVND (reference sequence). The CDR3 covers 16 residues. The CDR3 is CASSIMGGSSGNTIYF. DNA of the CDR3: TGTGCCAGTAGTATAATGGGGGGTTCCTCTGGAAACACCATATATTTT.

The V and J genes are TRBV28 and TRBJ2-4, with 11 nucleotides matching TRBD1. Losses at the gene ends were 6 bases for V and 8 bases for J; bases not matched to a gene: 3. The CDR3 length is 13 residues. CDR1 is MDHEN and CDR2 is SYDVKM in the germline V gene. CDR3 region: CASRGQGGDIQYF. As DNA, the CDR3 is TGTGCCAGCAGGGGACAGGGGGGAGACATTCAGTACTTC. Supplemented by reference TRBV28 and TRBJ2-4, the full variable domain reads DVKVTQSSRYLVKRTGEKVFLECVQDMDHENMFWYRQDPGLGLRLIYFSYDVKMKEKGDIPEGYSVSREKKERFSLILESASTNQTSMYLCASRGQGGDIQYFGAGTRLSVL.

V is TRBV3-1 (or the pseudogene TRBV3-2) and J is TRBJ2-5, with D possibly TRBD1 on 6 matching bases. Trimming pared 5 bases from V and 2 bases from J, leaving 15 bases between. This CDR3 is built from 15 residues. In germline, CDR1 is LGHDT, CDR2 YNNKEL (reference sequence). The CDR3 region is CASSNKGVPQETQYF. DNA for the CDR3: TGTGCCAGCAGCAACAAGGGGGTTCCTCAAGAGACCCAGTACTTC.

The rearrangement links TRBV15 to TRBJ2-1; TRBD2 matches at 15 bases. Germline CDR1 is LNHNV and CDR2 is YYDKDF (reference sequence). With V trimmed by 0 bases and J by 4 bases, 16 bases remained unmatched. The CDR3 runs to 22 residues. CDR3 in DNA: TGTGCCACCAGCAGAGATCGGTTAGCGGGACTAGCGGGAGGCTCTAAGTACAATGAGCAGTTCTTC. The encoded protein is CATSRDRLAGLAGGSKYNEQFF. The entire variable domain, with the rest obtained from reference TRBV15 and TRBJ2-1, is as follows: DAMVIQNPRYQVTQFGKPVTLSCSQTLNHNVMYWYQQKSSQAPKLLFHYYDKDFNNEADTPDNFQSRRPNTSFCFLDIRSPGLGDTAMYLCATSRDRLAGLAGGSKYNEQFFGPGTRLTVL.

The rearrangement links TRBV18 to TRBJ2-3, with 12 bases identical to TRBD2. The CDR3 runs 16 residues. J was trimmed by 8 bases and V by 2 bases; bases with no gene match: 8. Germline V gene data show CDR1 as KGHSH and CDR2 as LQKENI. The CDR3 bases are TGTGCCAGCTCACCAGAGGTGACTAGCGGGAGCGGTACGCAGTATTTT. This translates into CASSPEVTSGSGTQYF. Variable domain in full (rest from reference TRBV18 and TRBJ2-3): NAGVMQNPRHLVRRRGQEARLRCSPMKGHSHVYWYRQLPEEGLKFMVYLQKENIIDESGMPKERFSAEFPKEGPSILRIQQVVRGDSAAYFCASSPEVTSGSGTQYFGPGTRLTVL.

The genes are TRBV7-9 and TRBJ2-5, with TRBD1 identical over 8 bases. CDR3 size: 14 residues. Germline loops: CDR1 SEHNR, CDR2 FQNEAQ (reference sequence). The V segment lost 5 bases and the J segment 1 base; nucleotides outside the gene matches: 3. The CDR3 region has the DNA TGTGCCAGCAGCCCGACAGGGGCCCAAGAGACCCAGTACTTC. This encodes CASSPTGAQETQYF. The variable domain in full, completed from reference TRBV7-9 and TRBJ2-5, reads DTGVSQNPRHKITKRGQNVTFRCDPISEHNRLYWYRQTLGQGPEFLTYFQNEAQLEKSRLLSDRFSAERPKGSFSTLEIQRTEQGDSAMYLCASSPTGAQETQYFGPGTRLLVL.

This chain's CDR3 is CATSRGAGQGLQETQYF. CDR3 DNA: TGTGCCACCAGTAGGGGTGCGGGACAGGGCCTCCAAGAGACCCAGTACTTC. V usage is TRBV24-1 and J usage is TRBJ2-5, with 9 bases lining up with TRBD1. After removal of 6 bases from V and 1 base from J, the junction contained 11 bases not matched to a gene. The germline CDR1 and CDR2 sequences are KGHDR and SFDVKD. CDR3 length: 17 residues.

The rearrangement uses TRBV5-1 and TRBJ2-1; D may be TRBD1 or TRBD2 (6 bases each). The CDR3 is 15 amino acids. V lost 6 bases, J lost 4 bases, and 17 bases lay in between. The germline gives CDR1 SGHRS, CDR2 YFSETQ. The CDR3 spells CASTLGGGNYNEQFF. Written as DNA, the CDR3 is TGCGCCAGCACCCTGGGGGGCGGGAATTACAATGAGCAGTTCTTC.

This clone came up once. J is TRBJ2-5 and V is TRBV7-6; D call uncertain. Per the germline V gene, CDR1 is SGHVS and CDR2 is FNYEAQ. This CDR3 contains 12 residues. V gave up 3 bases and J gave up 5 bases, with 7 bases separating them. The CDR3 DNA sequence: TGTGCCAGCAGCTTTCGGGCGGAGACCCAGTACTTC. Protein: CASSFRAETQYF.

Of note for this clone: Other DNA sequences in the same sample also yield this CDR3. The V gene is TRBV27, the J gene TRBJ1-2; D remains unclear. The CDR3 extends over 13 amino acids. Trimming shortened V by 5 bases and J by 3 bases, and 10 bases separated the two germline ends. The germline V gene encodes CDR1 MNHEY and CDR2 SMNVEV (reference sequence). In nucleotides, the CDR3 is TGTGCCAGCAGTCTCCGGCCTTACTATGGCTACACCTTC. Translation: CASSLRPYYGYTF.

The chain employs TRBV29-1 and TRBJ1-1; D gene ambiguous. The germline V gene encodes CDR1 SQVTM and CDR2 ANQGSEA. CDR3 length: 13 residues. The V and J ends lost 4 bases and 0 bases respectively, with 9 bases between them. CDR3 sequence (DNA): TGCAGCGTTGCGGGCAGACTGAACACTGAAGCTTTCTTT. Translation gives CSVAGRLNTEAFF. Complete variable domain (other parts from reference TRBV29-1 and TRBJ1-1): SAVISQKPSRDICQRGTSLTIQCQVDSQVTMMFWYRQQPGQSLTLIATANQGSEATYESGFVIDKFPISRPNLTFSTLTVSNMSPEDSSIYLCSVAGRLNTEAFFGQGTRLTVV.

The count of this clone is one. This rearrangement joins TRBV28 to TRBJ1-3; D is uncertain. Germline V CDR1 and CDR2: MDHEN, SYDVKM. The CDR3 has 14 amino acids. The V end was cut by 7 bases, the J end by 5 bases, with 15 bases between. The CDR3 here is CASTSVDGRNTIYF. CDR3 sequence (DNA): TGTGCCAGCACTAGCGTGGACGGTAGAAACACCATATATTTT.

This chain connects TRBV7-2 to TRBJ1-3; D is ambiguous. The CDR3 totals 15 residues. CDR1 is SGHTA and CDR2 is FQGNSA in the germline V gene. V was cut by 2 bases and J by 1 base, with 9 bases left in between. CDR3: CASSLLLGSGNTIYF. CDR3 DNA: TGTGCCAGCAGCTTACTTTTAGGGTCTGGAAACACCATATATTTT.